The 6 T cell receptor beta chains listed next were all sequenced from one sample in a study of blood T cell repertoires in COVID-19. Measured with immunoSEQ multiplex PCR; TCRdb has only the in-frame clones, and not every one. Of 100,000 to 120,000 clones listed, approximately 85% are singletons. Input material: peripheral blood. The source of these receptors is a human donor in a cohort sampled during active COVID-19.

V and J are TRBV7-9 and TRBJ2-2; no reliable D call. This CDR3 has 9 residues. Per germline, CDR1 SEHNR and CDR2 FQNEAQ (reference sequence). V was trimmed by 1 base and J by 14 bases, leaving 2 bases between them. This CDR3 reads CASSLVLFF. As DNA, the CDR3 is TGTGCCAGCAGCTTAGTACTGTTTTTT.

In nucleotides, the CDR3 is TGTGCCAGTAGTATGGAGACTAGCGGGGTCGCGGGCACAGATACGCAGTATTTT. Translated, it gives CASSMETSGVAGTDTQYF. This rearrangement joins TRBV19 to TRBJ2-3; 11 nucleotides agree with TRBD2. After removal of 3 bases from V and 1 base from J, the junction contained 9 bases not matched to a gene. The CDR3 has 18 residues. In germline, CDR1 is LNHDA, CDR2 SQIVND (reference sequence).

The chain combines TRBV27 with TRBJ2-1; the match to TRBD2 covers 7 bases. CDR1 and CDR2 from the germline V gene are MNHEY and SMNVEV (reference sequence). J was trimmed by 0 bases and V by 5 bases; bases with no gene match: 7. The CDR3 extends over 16 amino acids. Written as DNA, the CDR3 is TGTGCCAGCAGTCTCCGAGCGGGGAGCTCCTACAATGAGCAGTTCTTC. It encodes CASSLRAGSSYNEQFF.

This chain links TRBV3-1 (or the pseudogene TRBV3-2) with TRBJ2-5; 15 bases are shared with TRBD2. Germline V CDR1 and CDR2: LGHDT, YNNKEL (reference sequence). The CDR3 has 16 residues. Trimming took 4 bases from V and 5 from J; bases not matched to a gene: 5. The CDR3 DNA is TGTGCCAGCAGCCCGGGACTAGCGGGGGGAAGTGAGACCCAGTACTTC. Protein product: CASSPGLAGGSETQYF.

J is TRBJ2-2 and V is TRBV15; 7 nucleotides align to TRBD1. V was clipped by 5 bases and J by 3 bases; unmatched bases: 12. The V gene's germline CDR1 is LNHNV and CDR2 YYDKDF (reference sequence). The CDR3 spans 17 residues. For the CDR3, the DNA is TGTGCCACCAGCCGGCCCAGACAGGGATTTTACACCGGGGAGCTGTTTTTT. Amino acid sequence: CATSRPRQGFYTGELFF.

This clone showed up just a few times. The gene calls are TRBV5-5 and TRBJ1-2; D might be TRBD1 (6 bases). Trimming left V 3 bases short and J 2 bases short, with 17 bases between. In germline, CDR1 is SGHKS, CDR2 YYEKEE (reference sequence). CDR3 length equals 16 residues. The CDR3 sequence: CASSWKQGRDNYGYTF. CDR3 bases: TGTGCCAGCAGCTGGAAACAGGGTCGTGACAACTATGGCTACACCTTC.